The 21 T cell receptor beta chains given below trace back to one sample, sequenced in a study of CD8 T cells in ankylosing spondylitis. One entry per CDR3 protein, called by TCRdb with MiXCR from the 5' RACE reads. The sample lists roughly 240,000 distinct CDR3 sequences, 30% to 35% occurring once. What was sequenced was blood, either unsorted or a sorted T cell fraction (not recorded which). The receptors here all came from a male donor with ankylosing spondylitis or in good health (not recorded which).

This clonotype was recorded a few times. The chain couples TRBV29-1 to TRBJ2-1, with D tentatively TRBD1 (6 bases). CDR3 length: 15 residues. V was clipped by 3 bases and J by 6 bases, with 18 bases between them. Germline V gene sequence: CDR1 SQVTM, CDR2 ANQGSEA. CDR3 residues: CSVEDPRGHPNEQFF. The CDR3 nucleotides read TGCAGCGTTGAGGACCCCCGGGGACATCCCAATGAGCAGTTCTTC.

Only a few counts were recorded for this clonotype. The genes are TRBV20-1 and TRBJ2-1; D is unresolved. The CDR3 runs to 10 residues. Germline V gene lookup returns CDR1 DFQATT and CDR2 SNEGSKA (reference sequence). CDR3 protein: CSATYNEQFF. CDR3 DNA: TGCAGCGCGACCTACAATGAGCAGTTCTTC.

The genes are TRBV12-3 or TRBV12-4 and TRBJ2-5; D perhaps matches TRBD2 (6 bases). CDR3 size: 12 residues. V was clipped by 4 bases and J by 7 bases, with 10 bases between them. The CDR3 DNA sequence: TGTGCCAGCAGTTACGTCGGGGGGACCCAGTACTTC. Protein: CASSYVGGTQYF.

This clonotype was counted at least ten times. V usage is TRBV29-1 and J usage is TRBJ2-7; D gene unclear. The germline V gene encodes CDR1 SQVTM and CDR2 ANQGSEA. Trimming shortened V by 4 bases and J by 3 bases, and 10 bases separated the two germline ends. The CDR3 has 12 amino acids. The CDR3 DNA sequence: TGCAGCGTTGTGACGGCAAACTACGAGCAGTACTTC. Translating it yields CSVVTANYEQYF.

This clonotype was picked up many times. The chain combines TRBV6-5 with TRBJ1-6; possibly TRBD1 for D (5 bases). This CDR3 region has 18 residues. Germline CDR1 and CDR2: MNHEY and SVGAGI. V lost 2 bases to trimming and J lost 0 bases, with 14 bases between them. The CDR3 bases are TGTGCCAGCAGTTACAGAGCGGGGGGAAGCTCCTATAATTCACCCCTCCACTTT. Protein: CASSYRAGGSSYNSPLHF.

This clonotype was detected only a few times. The gene calls are TRBV24-1 and TRBJ2-1; 8 nucleotides agree with TRBD1. Germline loops: CDR1 KGHDR, CDR2 SFDVKD. CDR3 size: 15 residues. The trim removed 9 bases at V and 6 bases at J, leaving 12 bases unmatched. The CDR3 nucleotides read TGTGCCACCTCGAACCGGGACAGGCGGGCCAATGAGCAGTTCTTC. Translation gives CATSNRDRRANEQFF.

V gene TRBV12-3 or TRBV12-4 combines with J gene TRBJ2-2, with D unclear. The V end lost 4 bases, the J end lost 6 bases, and 9 bases lay between the germline ends. CDR3 length equals 13 residues. CDR3 protein: CASSWAPPGELFF. In nucleotides, the CDR3 is TGTGCCAGCAGTTGGGCCCCTCCCGGGGAGCTGTTTTTT.

This chain's CDR3 is CASSFTGQGNTGELFF. In DNA, the CDR3 is TGTGCCAGCAGCTTCACGGGACAGGGTAACACCGGGGAGCTGTTTTTT. The J gene is TRBJ2-2, the V gene TRBV7-9, with 9 bases that match TRBD1. Germline CDR1 is SEHNR and CDR2 is FQNEAQ (reference sequence). V trimming: 3 bases; J trimming: 2 bases; junction bases outside the gene matches: 4. The CDR3 length is 16 residues.

The count of this clonotype is one. The chain couples TRBV12-3 or TRBV12-4 to TRBJ1-2, with 7 bases identical to TRBD1. V shed 6 bases, J shed 8 bases, and the junction held 9 bases outside the gene matches. This CDR3 contains 13 residues. The CDR3 DNA follows: TGTGCCAGCAGCCAGCAGGGGGGGAGCGGCTACACCTTC. This codes for CASSQQGGSGYTF.

This clonotype has a handful of counts. The chain combines TRBV27 with TRBJ2-5; 12 bases match TRBD2. Germline V CDR1 and CDR2: MNHEY, SMNVEV (reference sequence). The CDR3 sequence is 17 residues long. Unmatched junction bases numbered 14, after V lost 8 bases and J lost 4 bases. The CDR3 nucleotides read TGTGCCAGCTCCGACCACCTAGCGGGGGGGCTGTTAGAGACCCAGTACTTC. Its translation: CASSDHLAGGLLETQYF.

This clonotype was seen a few times. The J gene is TRBJ2-2, the V gene TRBV7-7; TRBD2 matches at 12 bases. Trimming at V came to 5 bases and at J to 5 bases, leaving 6 bases not matched to a gene. The CDR3 length is 16 residues. Germline CDR1 SSHAT, CDR2 FNYEAQ (reference sequence). This chain's CDR3 is CASSRLAGEDTGELFF. In DNA, the CDR3 is TGTGCCAGCAGCCGACTAGCGGGGGAGGATACCGGGGAGCTGTTTTTT.

The V gene is TRBV4-1, the J gene TRBJ2-3; D gene ambiguous. The germline CDR1 and CDR2 sequences are MGHRA and YSYEKL. V lost 1 base to trimming and J lost 2 bases, with 7 bases between them. The length of the CDR3 is 14 residues. CDR3 protein: CASSQVGSTDTQYF. The CDR3 nucleotides are TGCGCCAGCAGCCAAGTGGGGTCCACAGATACGCAGTATTTT.

The genes are TRBV13 and TRBJ2-3, with 8 positions matching TRBD2. CDR1 PRHDT and CDR2 FYEKMQ come from the germline V gene (reference sequence). The CDR3 runs 14 residues. J lost 14 bases, V lost 4 bases, and 14 bases had no gene match. The CDR3 nucleotides read TGTGCCAGCAGCTCTTCCGGTGCGGGGGGTCTGTTGTATTTT. It codes for CASSSSGAGGLLYF.

This clonotype was seen a few times. The chain is built from TRBV12-3 or TRBV12-4 and TRBJ1-4, with 10 bases identical to TRBD1. The V segment lost 1 base and the J segment 10 bases; nucleotides outside the gene matches: 9. The CDR3 is 16 residues long. The CDR3 DNA is TGTGCCAGCAGTTTAGGGACAGGGGGAGATACGCGAAAACTGTTTTTT. Protein: CASSLGTGGDTRKLFF.

V is TRBV18 and J is TRBJ2-1, with a weak D call TRBD2 (6 bases). V lost 5 bases to trimming and J lost 3 bases, with 8 bases between them. Per germline, CDR1 KGHSH and CDR2 LQKENI. The CDR3 extends over 13 amino acids. CDR3 nucleotide sequence: TGTGCCAGCTCAGGGCGGGGCTACAATGAGCAGTTCTTC. Its translation: CASSGRGYNEQFF.

About this clonotype: One junction end disagrees with the germline gene, perhaps due to a read error. V usage is TRBV27 and J usage is TRBJ2-2, with D perhaps matching TRBD1 or TRBD2 (6 bases each). This CDR3 has 14 amino acids. CDR1 is MNHEY and CDR2 is SMNVEV in the germline V gene (reference sequence). CDR3 sequence reads: CASTLRGATGELFF. The DNA for the CDR3 is TGTGCCAGCACTTTAAGGGGGGCCACCGGGGAGCTGTTTTTC.

This chain links TRBV7-2 with TRBJ2-3, with a tentative D call TRBD2 (6 bases). The length of the CDR3 is 15 residues. Between the trimmed V and J ends, which lost 0 bases and 7 bases, there was a span of 14 bases. Germline V gives CDR1 SGHTA, CDR2 FQGNSA. The CDR3 loop reads CASSLASGLSNTQYF. Here the CDR3 DNA reads TGTGCCAGCAGCTTAGCTAGCGGCCTTAGTAATACGCAGTATTTT.

A few counts support this clonotype. V is TRBV3-1 and J is TRBJ2-5; D is uncertain. Trimming took off 5 bases at V and 1 base at J, with 17 bases between the two ends. The CDR3 contains 16 residues. The germline CDR1 and CDR2 sequences are LGHDT and YNNKEL (reference sequence). DNA for the CDR3: TGTGCCAGCAGCGATACAACTATTGAAATCCAAGAGACCCAGTACTTC. As protein: CASSDTTIEIQETQYF.

This clonotype showed up just a few times. CDR3 bases: TGTGCCAGCACCCCACAGGGGGCAATTCTCGAGCAGTACTTC. As protein: CASTPQGAILEQYF. The rearrangement uses TRBV12-3 or TRBV12-4 and TRBJ2-7; TRBD1 agrees at 9 bases. This CDR3 has 14 residues. The V segment lost 7 bases and the J segment 6 bases; nucleotides outside the gene matches: 10.

The chain employs TRBV12-3 or TRBV12-4 and TRBJ2-7; possibly TRBD2 for D (6 bases). The V end was cut by 6 bases, the J end by 6 bases, with 12 bases between. The CDR3 contains 12 residues. CDR3 nucleotide sequence: TGTGCCAGCAGCCCCTGGAGGGGCGAGCAGTACTTC. It translates to CASSPWRGEQYF.

The chain employs TRBV20-1 and TRBJ2-4; 12 bases map to TRBD2. This CDR3 is built from 15 residues. Trimming removed 6 bases from V and 8 bases from J; junction bases left unmatched: 11. Per germline, CDR1 DFQATT and CDR2 SNEGSKA (reference sequence). The CDR3 reads CSAPTSGGRGDIQYF. DNA for the CDR3: TGCAGTGCCCCGACTAGCGGGGGCCGCGGTGACATTCAGTACTTC.